This entry lists 13 T cell receptor beta chains sequenced from one sample in a study of T cells after yellow fever vaccination. TCRdb ran MiXCR on the 5' RACE reads and lists one entry per CDR3 protein. The table lists under 600,000 distinct CDR3 sequences, about 13% of them singletons. Sequencing was performed on PBMCs, taken on the day of the yellow fever booster vaccination. The receptors derive from a man between 25 and 39 years old who received the YFV17D yellow fever vaccine.

The V call is TRBV12-3 or TRBV12-4, the J call TRBJ2-7; D is tentatively TRBD1 or TRBD2 (5 bases each). V was pared by 5 bases and J by 3 bases, with 17 bases between. This CDR3 has 15 residues. The CDR3 nucleotides are TGTGCCAGCAGTCCGTGGGGGAGAGATCTCTACGAGCAGTACTTC. Its translation: CASSPWGRDLYEQYF.

The chain recombines TRBV20-1 with TRBJ1-6, with 11 nucleotides matching TRBD1. This CDR3 comprises 15 residues. J lost 5 bases, V lost 5 bases, and 5 bases had no gene match. Per germline, CDR1 DFQATT and CDR2 SNEGSKA (reference sequence). CDR3 amino acids: CSAAGTGGNNSPLHF. Written as DNA, the CDR3 is TGCAGTGCTGCAGGGACAGGGGGAAATAATTCACCCCTCCACTTT.

This clonotype was observed a handful of times. The chain uses TRBV7-9 and TRBJ2-3; D may be TRBD1 or TRBD2 (6 bases each). Germline V gives CDR1 SEHNR, CDR2 FQNEAQ (reference sequence). Trimming cost V 4 bases and J 5 bases, with 22 bases left between them. This CDR3 has 17 residues. This CDR3 is CASSSKGGADRRDTQYF. DNA for the CDR3: TGTGCCAGCAGCTCGAAGGGGGGAGCGGATAGAAGAGATACGCAGTATTTT.

CDR3 sequence reads: CASSTGREYTDTQYF. The CDR3 DNA follows: TGTGCCAGCAGTACCGGTAGGGAGTACACAGATACGCAGTATTTT. The chain carries TRBV6-5 and TRBJ2-3, with a weak D call TRBD2 (5 bases). This CDR3 has 15 residues. Germline-derived CDR1 and CDR2 are MNHEY and SVGAGI. Trimming left V 5 bases short and J 2 bases short, with 14 bases between.

The chain links TRBV7-2 to TRBJ1-1; maybe TRBD1 (5 bases). The V and J ends lost 4 bases and 8 bases respectively, with 11 bases between them. CDR1 and CDR2 from the germline V gene are SGHTA and FQGNSA. There are 12 residues in the CDR3. The CDR3 loop is CASSSGGGEAFF. The CDR3 coding sequence is TGTGCCAGCAGCTCGGGGGGTGGAGAAGCTTTCTTT.

This clonotype was seen only a few times. J is TRBJ2-2 and V is TRBV15; weak D call: TRBD2 (6 bases). Germline V CDR1 and CDR2: LNHNV, YYDKDF (reference sequence). The CDR3 is 15 residues long. With 3 bases removed from V and 1 base from J, the gap between germline ends came to 9 bases. The DNA of the CDR3 is TGTGCCACCAGCAGCCCGGGAGTGAACACCGGGGAGCTGTTTTTT. It is translated as CATSSPGVNTGELFF.

This clonotype has only a few counts. The chain recombines TRBV30 with TRBJ1-3; no clear D. The CDR3 covers 12 residues. The germline gives CDR1 GTSNPN, CDR2 SVGIG (reference sequence). V shed 2 bases and J shed 8 bases, with 10 bases lying between them. CDR3 sequence (DNA): TGTGCCTGGAGTCCGGGAACGGACACCATATATTTT. Its protein is CAWSPGTDTIYF. Combining the CDR3 with reference TRBV30 and TRBJ1-3 gives the whole variable domain SQTIHQWPATLVQPVGSPLSLECTVEGTSNPNLYWYRQAAGRGLQLLFYSVGIGQISSEVPQNLSASRPQDRQFILSSKKLLLSDSGFYLCAWSPGTDTIYFGEGSWLTVV.

Written as DNA, the CDR3 is TGTGCCAGTAGTACCCGGAGCTTGGCCTACGAGCAGTACTTC. Protein: CASSTRSLAYEQYF. This chain connects TRBV19 to TRBJ2-7; D gene unclear. This CDR3 is built from 14 residues. The germline V gene has CDR1 LNHDA and CDR2 SQIVND (reference sequence). V gave up 4 bases and J gave up 2 bases, with 12 bases separating them.

The chain combines TRBV28 with TRBJ2-7, with D possibly being TRBD1 (5 bases). The CDR3 extends over 14 amino acids. Germline V CDR1 and CDR2: MDHEN, SYDVKM. V shed 5 bases and J shed 6 bases, with 17 bases lying between them. This chain's CDR3 is CASSTPTRGSEQYF. Here the CDR3 DNA reads TGTGCCAGCAGTACCCCGACAAGGGGTAGCGAGCAGTACTTC.

Many counts were recorded for this clonotype. The chain joins TRBV5-1 to TRBJ2-1; the match to TRBD1 covers 10 bases. Germline CDR1 reads SGHRS; CDR2 reads YFSETQ. This CDR3 has 16 amino acids. V lost 2 bases, J lost 4 bases, and 6 bases stayed unmatched. The CDR3 sequence is CASSFSAGQGYNEQFF. The CDR3 coding sequence is TGCGCCAGCAGCTTCAGCGCGGGACAGGGGTACAATGAGCAGTTCTTC.

Only a few counts were recorded for this clonotype. The gene calls are TRBV20-1 and TRBJ2-7; 12 positions agree with TRBD2. This CDR3 is 13 amino acids long. V lost 8 bases to trimming and J lost 3 bases; unmatched junction nucleotides: 5. Germline loops: CDR1 DFQATT, CDR2 SNEGSKA (reference sequence). CDR3 nucleotide sequence: TGCAGTACCGGACTAGCGGGGAACTACGAGCAGTACTTC. This encodes CSTGLAGNYEQYF.

This clonotype occurred a few times. The chain combines TRBV20-1 with TRBJ2-5, with a weak D call TRBD1 (5 bases). There are 13 residues in the CDR3. V lost 4 bases and J 4 bases, leaving 13 bases between the germline ends. CDR1 and CDR2 (germline): DFQATT, SNEGSKA (reference sequence). DNA of the CDR3: TGCAGTGCTATAGGGTTAGGGGTAGAGACCCAGTACTTC. Its protein is CSAIGLGVETQYF.

This clonotype was counted many times. V usage is TRBV28 and J usage is TRBJ2-4, with D possibly TRBD1 on 6 matching bases. V was shortened by 5 bases and J by 9 bases, with 11 bases between the two germline ends. This CDR3 region has 12 residues. The V gene's germline CDR1 is MDHEN and CDR2 SYDVKM. The CDR3 DNA reads TGTGCCAGCAGTCAAGAAGGGGGCATTCAGTACTTC. Protein: CASSQEGGIQYF.